These 25 T cell receptor beta chains originate from one sample sequenced in a study of technical replicates of blood from a few donors. Using immunoSEQ multiplex PCR, the repertoire was profiled, and TCRdb retains in-frame clones only, with some absent. The sample shows around 89,000 clones, approximately 94% of them seen only once. Sequencing input: T cells isolated from PBMCs. These receptors were taken from a human donor in good health.

The chain couples TRBV11-3 to TRBJ1-1; possibly TRBD1 for D (6 bases). In germline, CDR1 is SGHNT, CDR2 YENEEA. The V end lost 4 bases, the J end lost 4 bases, and 13 bases lay between the germline ends. This CDR3 has 14 residues. In nucleotides, the CDR3 is TGTGCCAGCAGCTACAGGGAGGGGACCACTGAAGCTTTCTTT. Residues: CASSYREGTTEAFF.

CDR3 sequence reads: CASSLAGGRYEQYF. The CDR3 DNA reads as TGTGCCAGTAGTCTAGCGGGAGGCAGGTACGAGCAGTACTTC. V and J are TRBV19 and TRBJ2-7, with 11 bases matching TRBD2. This CDR3 has 14 residues. After removal of 5 bases from V and 4 bases from J, the junction contained 4 bases not matched to a gene. The germline V gene encodes CDR1 LNHDA and CDR2 SQIVND (reference sequence).

The chain couples TRBV5-4 to TRBJ1-3; D perhaps matches TRBD1 (6 bases). The CDR3 length is 18 residues. Germline CDR1 reads SGHNT; CDR2 reads YYREEE (reference sequence). The V and J ends lost 4 bases and 0 bases respectively, with 20 bases between them. The CDR3 sequence is CASSRGQQGWGSGNTIYF. Written as DNA, the CDR3 is TGTGCCAGCAGCCGGGGCCAACAGGGCTGGGGCTCTGGAAACACCATATATTTT.

This chain links TRBV7-9 with TRBJ2-7, with 12 bases that match TRBD1. Germline V gene lookup returns CDR1 SEHNR and CDR2 FQNEAQ (reference sequence). J was trimmed by 4 bases and V by 7 bases; bases with no gene match: 8. The CDR3 covers 15 residues. This CDR3 reads CASKLPGQGAYEQYF. In nucleotides, the CDR3 is TGTGCCAGCAAACTTCCGGGACAGGGGGCTTACGAGCAGTACTTC.

The chain links TRBV14 to TRBJ1-2, with 7 bases fitting TRBD1. CDR1 is SGHDN, CDR2 FVKESK, per germline. After removal of 1 base from V and 6 bases from J, the junction contained 2 bases not matched to a gene. The CDR3 extends over 13 amino acids. CDR3 sequence (DNA): TGTGCCAGCAGCCAAGTTGGGACAGATGGCTACACCTTC. Amino acids: CASSQVGTDGYTF.

V usage is TRBV29-1 and J usage is TRBJ2-7; tentatively, D is TRBD1 (5 bases). The V end lost 2 bases, the J end lost 5 bases, and 13 bases lay between the germline ends. The CDR3 has 13 amino acids. Germline values: CDR1 SQVTM, CDR2 ANQGSEA. CDR3 in DNA: TGCAGCGTTGAACCTCCAGGGATCGACGAGCAGTACTTC. It translates to CSVEPPGIDEQYF.

The rearrangement joins TRBV2 to TRBJ2-1; 11 nucleotides align to TRBD2. The CDR3 spans 15 residues. Per germline, CDR1 SNHLY and CDR2 FYNNEI. J lost 9 bases, V lost 3 bases, and 7 bases had no gene match. In DNA form, the CDR3 reads TGTGCCAGCAGTGACCTTGTAGGGACTAGCGGTGAGCAGTTCTTC. Translating gives CASSDLVGTSGEQFF. The full variable domain, rest sourced from reference TRBV2 and TRBJ2-1, is EPEVTQTPSHQVTQMGQEVILRCVPISNHLYFYWYRQILGQKVEFLVSFYNNEISEKSEIFDDQFSVERPDGSNFTLKIRSTKLEDSAMYFCASSDLVGTSGEQFFGPGTRLTVL.

This chain connects TRBV7-9 to TRBJ1-3; no clear D gene. Germline-derived CDR1 and CDR2 are SEHNR and FQNEAQ (reference sequence). V dropped 2 bases and J dropped 0 bases, with 5 bases sitting between them. The CDR3 spans 14 residues. The CDR3 nucleotides read TGTGCCAGCAGCTTAATATCCTCTGGAAACACCATATATTTT. This encodes CASSLISSGNTIYF.

V usage is TRBV10-1 and J usage is TRBJ2-1; 13 bases line up with TRBD2. The CDR3 contains 13 residues. The V segment lost 10 bases and the J segment 4 bases; nucleotides outside the gene matches: 1. Germline CDR1 is WNHNN and CDR2 is SYGVQD (reference sequence). CDR3 bases: TGCGCCACGGGACTAGCGGGATACAATGAGCAGTTCTTC. Translated: CATGLAGYNEQFF.

The chain employs TRBV11-3 and TRBJ1-6; possible D gene TRBD1, 5 bases. V gave up 0 bases and J gave up 7 bases, with 13 bases separating them. The germline gives CDR1 SGHNT, CDR2 YENEEA. The length of the CDR3 is 16 residues. The CDR3 coding sequence is TGTGCCAGCAGCTTAGAAGACTGGGGCCGGAATTCACCCCTCCACTTT. Protein product: CASSLEDWGRNSPLHF.

This clone was seen a single time. The rearrangement joins TRBV4-1 to TRBJ1-3; 9 nucleotides line up with TRBD1. The ends lost 5 bases at V and 2 bases at J; junction bases unmatched: 16. The CDR3 sequence is 19 residues long. Germline V gene sequence: CDR1 MGHRA, CDR2 YSYEKL. The CDR3 reads CASSLPGQGSGKTGNTIYF. CDR3 bases: TGCGCCAGCAGCTTGCCGGGACAGGGCTCAGGGAAGACTGGAAACACCATATATTTT.

This chain joins TRBV6-1 and TRBJ2-7; 8 bases match TRBD1. Germline V gene sequence: CDR1 MNHNS, CDR2 SASEGT. The CDR3 loop spans 14 amino acids. V shed 5 bases, J shed 5 bases, and the junction held 8 bases outside the gene matches. CDR3 coding DNA: TGTGCCAGCAGTCAGGACAGGGAGTCCCACGAGCAGTACTTC. Translated: CASSQDRESHEQYF.

The V call is TRBV6-4, the J call TRBJ1-2; D may be TRBD1 (5 bases). Trimming took 2 bases from V and 4 from J, leaving 8 bases between them. The CDR3 sequence is 13 residues long. Germline CDR1 and CDR2: MRHNA and SNTAGT. CDR3 residues: CASSDTGFYGYTF. The CDR3 region has the DNA TGTGCCAGCAGTGACACAGGTTTCTATGGCTACACCTTC.

The rearrangement links TRBV15 to TRBJ2-3; 10 nucleotides align to TRBD2. This CDR3 spans 19 amino acids. J was trimmed by 5 bases and V by 6 bases; bases with no gene match: 20. From germline, CDR1 is LNHNV and CDR2 YYDKDF (reference sequence). For the CDR3, the DNA is TGTGCCACCAGGTGTACGAGGCTCAGCGGGAGGGCGCGAGTAGATACGCAGTATTTT. It is translated as CATRCTRLSGRARVDTQYF.

The CDR3 reads CASSYVPQELLNTEAFF. CDR3 DNA: TGTGCCAGCAGCTACGTCCCACAGGAACTCCTTAACACTGAAGCTTTCTTT. V usage is TRBV5-6 and J usage is TRBJ1-1; D possibly corresponds to TRBD1 (5 bases). Germline-derived CDR1 and CDR2 are SGHDT and YYEEEE. Trimming pared 3 bases from V and 2 bases from J, leaving 20 bases between. This CDR3 comprises 17 residues.

J is TRBJ1-5 and V is TRBV19, with D uncertain. V lost 3 bases and J lost 3, with 9 bases in between. This CDR3 has 14 amino acids. Germline values: CDR1 LNHDA, CDR2 SQIVND (reference sequence). Here the CDR3 DNA reads TGTGCCAGTAGTATGGGCAGTTCCAATCAGCCCCAGCATTTT. This sequence encodes CASSMGSSNQPQHF. The full variable domain, rest sourced from reference TRBV19 and TRBJ1-5, is DGGITQSPKYLFRKEGQNVTLSCEQNLNHDAMYWYRQDPGQGLRLIYYSQIVNDFQKGDIAEGYSVSREKKESFPLTVTSAQKNPTAFYLCASSMGSSNQPQHFGDGTRLSIL.

The rearrangement joins TRBV6-5 to TRBJ2-5; D call uncertain. CDR3 length: 11 residues. V lost 6 bases, J lost 1 base, and 3 bases lay in between. Germline lookup yields CDR1 MNHEY and CDR2 SVGAGI. CDR3 residues: CASSLQETQYF. CDR3 in DNA: TGTGCCAGCAGCCTCCAAGAGACCCAGTACTTC.

The chain employs TRBV6-5 and TRBJ1-5, with TRBD1 matching 10 bases. Losses at the gene ends were 5 bases for V and 6 bases for J; bases not matched to a gene: 4. The CDR3 totals 14 residues. CDR1 and CDR2 from the germline V gene are MNHEY and SVGAGI. The CDR3 sequence: CASSPTGGGQPQHF. In nucleotides, the CDR3 is TGTGCCAGCAGTCCGACAGGGGGCGGTCAGCCCCAGCATTTT.

The V call is TRBV7-6, the J call TRBJ2-1; TRBD1 matches at 8 bases. The V gene's germline CDR1 is SGHVS and CDR2 FNYEAQ. Unmatched junction bases numbered 11, after V lost 4 bases and J lost 9 bases. The CDR3 has 15 residues. CDR3 residues: CASSSYSDRVGEQFF. The CDR3 DNA reads TGTGCCAGCAGCTCTTACTCGGACAGGGTCGGTGAGCAGTTCTTC.

The chain joins TRBV9 to TRBJ1-6, with D tentatively TRBD1 (6 bases). The germline gives CDR1 SGDLS, CDR2 YYNGEE. This CDR3 has 15 amino acids. Between the trimmed V and J ends, which lost 0 bases and 4 bases, there was a span of 8 bases. CDR3 nucleotides: TGTGCCAGCAGCGTAGAAGGGGGTTATAATTCACCCCTCCACTTT. Translated, it gives CASSVEGGYNSPLHF.

This chain joins TRBV4-1 and TRBJ2-1; TRBD2 agrees at 10 bases. This CDR3 has 18 amino acids. Per germline, CDR1 MGHRA and CDR2 YSYEKL. The V segment lost 2 bases and the J segment 6 bases; nucleotides outside the gene matches: 13. CDR3 protein: CASSQSEAGGKISNEQFF. Here the CDR3 DNA reads TGCGCCAGCAGCCAATCGGAAGCGGGGGGGAAAATCAGCAATGAGCAGTTCTTC.

The chain couples TRBV9 to TRBJ2-3; TRBD1 aligns across 9 bases. J lost 2 bases, V lost 0 bases, and 4 bases had no gene match. CDR1 and CDR2 (germline): SGDLS, YYNGEE. The CDR3 consists of 16 residues. The CDR3 DNA is TGTGCCAGCAGCGTAGCAGGACAGGGGTTCACAGATACGCAGTATTTT. It codes for CASSVAGQGFTDTQYF.

The V and J genes are TRBV27 and TRBJ2-2; TRBD2 might be the D (6 bases). Trimming left V 3 bases short and J 5 bases short, with 13 bases between. This CDR3 contains 15 residues. Germline-derived CDR1 and CDR2 are MNHEY and SMNVEV (reference sequence). Here the CDR3 DNA reads TGTGCCAGCAGTTTTGTGGGGGACTGGACCGGGGAGCTGTTTTTT. This encodes CASSFVGDWTGELFF.

This sequence joins TRBV7-3 and TRBJ1-6, with 9 bases lining up with TRBD1. Losses at the gene ends were 3 bases for V and 11 bases for J; bases not matched to a gene: 8. This CDR3 comprises 15 residues. Germline V gives CDR1 SGHTA, CDR2 FQGTGA. The CDR3 DNA follows: TGTGCCAGCAGCTTGACCGGGACAGGGCCTACACCCCTCCACTTT. It translates to CASSLTGTGPTPLHF.

The rearrangement uses TRBV29-1 and TRBJ2-5, with D possibly being TRBD2 (6 bases). Trimming took off 3 bases at V and 3 bases at J, with 11 bases between the two ends. The CDR3 spans 13 residues. Germline V gene sequence: CDR1 SQVTM, CDR2 ANQGSEA. CDR3 loop: CSVEIGRKETQYF. The CDR3 DNA is TGCAGCGTTGAGATAGGGAGGAAAGAGACCCAGTACTTC. Variable domain in full (rest from reference TRBV29-1 and TRBJ2-5): SAVISQKPSRDICQRGTSLTIQCQVDSQVTMMFWYRQQPGQSLTLIATANQGSEATYESGFVIDKFPISRPNLTFSTLTVSNMSPEDSSIYLCSVEIGRKETQYFGPGTRLLVL.